The clone carrying this T cell receptor beta chain came up many times. Its specificity is unknown. Construction of naive CD8 libraries employed roughly 19,000 to 1,100,000 sorted cells together with 10%, 30% or 50% RNA. Using its own MiXCR run on the PCR reads, TCRdb lists one record per CDR3 protein. The data hold some 580,000 distinct CDR3 sequences, with approximately 24% observed a single time. The V end lost 6 bases, the J end lost 3 bases, and 18 bases lay between the germline ends. Germline CDR1 and CDR2: MNHEY and SMNVEV (reference sequence). The CDR3 has 16 amino acids. This entry comes from a study of molecular identifiers for immune sequencing clone quantification. Findings of the study overall: Identical TCR molecules that share a barcode could lead to an underestimation of highly expanded clone sizes. Spike-in Jurkat TCR RNA from a single cell reportedly registered among about a million naive cells.

This chain joins TRBV27 and TRBJ1-5, with no clear D. The source of this sequence is a human donor in good health. Some libraries in this study had Jurkat cell RNA spiked in. The sequenced sample consisted of naive CD8+ T cells from blood, with Jurkat cell RNA spiked in. Regarding subset: FACS-sorted CD8+CD4-CCR7+CD45RA+ naive T cells. CDR3 amino acids: CASRGRDWYDNQPQHF. The CDR3 DNA sequence: TGTGCCAGCAGGGGAAGGGATTGGTACGACAATCAGCCCCAGCATTTT.